This T cell receptor (beta chain) is drawn from a study of a mutant IDH1 vaccine in newly diagnosed glioma. The overall study: Vaccines began 4-6 weeks after radiotherapy alone, or with temozolomide cycles.

Time point here: week 5, during vaccination. Alongside topical imiquimod, each dose of vaccine comprised 300 ug of mutant IDH1 20-mer peptide. Germline-derived CDR1 and CDR2 are SGDLS and YYNGEE. V gave up 0 bases and J gave up 4 bases, with 4 bases separating them. The CDR3 covers 13 residues. The sample holds a few counts of this clone. Its antigen remains unidentified. TCRdb keeps only in-frame clones here, not all; method: immunoSEQ multiplex PCR. The sample lists under 70,000 clones; 80% to 90% were seen once. This clonotype was obtained from a woman between 50 and 59 years old with glioma. The sequences come from PBMCs, collected from a glioma patient whose treatment included an IDH1 peptide vaccine. The chain joins TRBV9 to TRBJ1-4; D gene uncertain. CDR3 DNA: TGTGCCAGCAGCGTAGGTGATAATGAAAAACTGTTTTTT. It is translated as CASSVGDNEKLFF.